Listed below are T cell receptor beta chains from one sample, sequenced in a study of tumor-infiltrating lymphocytes in primary liver carcinoma. TCRdb analysed the multiplex PCR reads with MiXCR anew, one entry per CDR3 protein. The data contain around 99,000 distinct CDR3 sequences, less than 75% of them singletons. Sequencing used tumor-adjacent normal liver tissue. These receptors were collected from a man aged 40-50 years with primary liver carcinoma and hepatitis B virus infection. Each CDR3 is given with its conserved first and last residue. A D gene is named only where the DNA matches it firmly. Clone size is stated in some rows and not others, as once, few, many or a class when expanded.

j_gene	abundance	v_gene	d_gene	CDR3aa	CDR3nt
TRBJ2-5	few	TRBV5-1	.	CASSLNLALETQYF	TGCGCCAGCAGCTTGAATCTGGCCTTAGAGACCCAGTACTTC
TRBJ2-1	few	TRBV2	.	CASIRDGGRDEQFF	TGTGCCAGCATCAGGGACGGGGGTAGGGATGAGCAGTTCTTC
TRBJ2-1	once	TRBV6-6	.	CASSSHTSSNEEFF	TGTGCCAGCAGCTCGCATACGTCGAGCAATGAGGAGTTCTTC
TRBJ2-7	.	TRBV11-2	.	CASSLESDEQHF	TGTGCCAGCAGCTTAGAGTCAGACGAGCAGCACTTC
TRBJ2-7	once	TRBV7-9	.	CASSRFHHEQYF	TGTGCCAGCAGCCGGTTCCACCACGAGCAGTACTTC
TRBJ2-1	.	TRBV5-4	.	CASSAGYGSYNEQFF	TGTGCCAGCAGCGCCGGTTACGGCTCCTATAATGAGCAGTTCTTC
TRBJ2-1	.	TRBV12-3/TRBV12-4	TRBD1	CAGSTDRGNEQFF	TGTGCCGGCAGCACGGACAGGGGCAATGAACAGTTCTTC
TRBJ2-7	few	TRBV6-1	TRBD1	CASSWRTGEDEQYF	TGTGCCAGCAGTTGGCGGACAGGGGAAGACGAGCAGTACTTC
TRBJ2-3	few	TRBV28	.	CASSPQNFPTDTQYF	TGTGCCAGCAGCCCTCAAAATTTCCCCACAGATACGCAGTATTTT
TRBJ2-1	.	TRBV24-1	TRBD2	CATSDDTGGRDEQFF	TGTGCCACCAGTGATGATACTGGCGGGAGGGATGAGCAGTTCTTC
TRBJ1-5	.	TRBV7-9	TRBD1	CASSLGTGVYQPQQF	TGTGCCAGCAGCTTGGGGACAGGGGTTTATCAGCCCCAGCAATTT
TRBJ2-1	.	TRBV7-9	TRBD2	CASSPLFGRAYNEQFF	TGTGCCAGCAGCCCACTTTTTGGGAGGGCCTACAATGAGCAGTTCTTC
TRBJ1-1	.	TRBV11-2	.	CASISLPGSVRGNTEAFF	TGTGCCAGCATCTCACTCCCCGGGTCCGTGAGGGGGAACACTGAAGCTTTCTTT
TRBJ2-1	many	TRBV11-1	.	CASSSSSDRLSYNEQFF	TGTGCCAGCAGCTCCAGCTCGGACAGACTGTCCTACAATGAGCAGTTCTTC
TRBJ2-3	once	TRBV11-2	.	CASSLEVGGQGTEHF	TGTGCCAGCAGCTTAGAGGTTGGGGGCCAGGGTACAGAGCATTTT
TRBJ1-5	.	TRBV6-1	.	CASGSGTSPDMQHF	TGTGCCAGCGGTAGCGGGACGAGCCCAGATATGCAGCATTTT
TRBJ2-7	once	TRBV12-3/TRBV12-4	.	CSSSARVIYEQYF	TGTTCCAGCAGTGCCCGGGTGATCTACGAACAGTACTTC
TRBJ2-3	.	TRBV11-2	.	CASNRLAGSTDTQYF	TGTGCCAGCAACCGGCTGGCGGGGAGCACAGATACGCAGTATTTT
TRBJ2-7	.	TRBV6-1	.	CASSEAITYEQYF	TGCGCCAGCAGTGAAGCTATAACCTACGAGCAGTACTTC
TRBJ2-7	many	TRBV28	.	CASSRLGASYEQYF	TGTGCCAGCAGCAGACTAGGGGCCTCCTACGAGCAGTACTTC
TRBJ2-2	once	TRBV4-2	.	CASSQDRAVRNTGELFF	TGTGCCAGCAGCCAAGATAGGGCAGTGCGGAATACCGGGGAGCTGTTTTTT
TRBJ2-2	.	TRBV28	TRBD1	CASSLRQGLGTGELFF	TGTGCCAGCAGTTTAAGACAGGGTCTGGGGACCGGGGAGCTGTTTTTT
TRBJ2-1	many	TRBV10-3	.	CAISESATVNEQFF	TGTGCCATCAGTGAGTCTGCGACAGTCAATGAGCAGTTCTTC
TRBJ2-1	.	TRBV12-3/TRBV12-4	TRBD2	CTSSPRGGRAAYNEQFF	TGTACCAGCAGTCCTCGGGGCGGGAGGGCCGCCTACAATGAACAGTTCTTC
TRBJ2-1	.	TRBV10-1	TRBD2	CASRELSGRLHEQFF	TGCGCCAGCCGTGAGTTGAGCGGGAGGCTCCATGAGCAGTTCTTC
TRBJ1-4	.	TRBV7-9	.	CASGSGPPGGGEKLFF	TGTGCCAGCGGATCCGGTCCTCCCGGCGGAGGTGAAAAACTGTTTTTT
TRBJ2-7	medium-sized	TRBV11-2	.	CASSLGRWVDEQYF	TGTGCCAGCAGCTTAGGTCGCTGGGTCGACGAGCAGTACTTC
TRBJ1-5	.	TRBV11-2	.	CASSLGTDTQHF	TGTGCCAGCAGCTTAGGCACAGATACGCAGCATTTT
TRBJ2-7	medium-sized	TRBV6-1	.	CASSRVELGPYEQYF	TGTGCCAGCAGTCGCGTAGAATTGGGGCCCTACGAGCAGTACTTC
TRBJ1-2	.	TRBV28	.	CASSLDSVAAGYTF	TGTGCCAGCAGCCTTGACAGCGTTGCGGCTGGCTACACCTTC
TRBJ1-3	.	TRBV6-6	.	CAGSFSSGNTVYF	TGTGCCGGCAGTTTTAGCTCTGGAAACACCGTATATTTT
TRBJ2-7	.	TRBV7-8	.	CACSLVGQQGHEQYF	TGTGCCTGCAGCTTAGTGGGCCAGCAGGGCCACGAGCAGTACTTC
TRBJ2-3	few	TRBV7-9	.	CASSFVGRTDTQYF	TGTGCCAGCAGCTTCGTAGGGCGCACAGATACGCAGTATTTT
TRBJ2-7	.	TRBV11-2	.	CASSLDSSYPSYEQYF	TGTGCCAGCAGCTTAGACAGTTCCTACCCCTCCTACGAGCAGTACTTC
TRBJ2-5	.	TRBV7-9	TRBD1	CASSLGDRGTRETQYF	TGTGCCAGCAGCTTAGGGGACAGGGGCACCCGGGAGACCCAGTACTTC
TRBJ2-7	.	TRBV5-6	.	CANSDRDTTYEQYF	TGTGCCAACAGCGACCGGGACACCACCTACGAGCAGTACTTC
TRBJ2-5	.	TRBV11-2	.	CVSSLMCSARTQYF	TGTGTCAGCAGCTTAATGTGCTCAGCTCGGACCCAGTACTTC
TRBJ1-5	once	TRBV18	.	CASSPSGGREQPQLF	TGTGCCAGCTCACCCTCTGGTGGGAGGGAGCAGCCCCAGCTTTTT
TRBJ2-7	many	TRBV6-5	TRBD2	CASSYSSGGTYEQYF	TGTGCCAGCAGTTACTCTTCGGGAGGAACCTACGAGCAGTACTTC
TRBJ2-7	.	TRBV11-2	.	CASSLFECFSDEQYF	TGCGCCAGCAGCTTGTTTGAGTGTTTTTCTGACGAGCAGTACTTC
TRBJ1-5	.	TRBV29-1	.	CGVSPGTADQPQHF	TGCGGCGTTTCACCCGGGACGGCGGATCAACCCCAGCATTTT
TRBJ2-7	.	TRBV6-1	.	CASSEQNPYEQYF	TGTGCCAGCAGTGAACAGAACCCCTACGAGCAGTACTTC
TRBJ2-1	.	TRBV29-1	.	CSADRERGDEQFF	TGCAGCGCGGACCGGGAGAGGGGGGATGAGCAGTTTTTC
TRBJ1-5	.	TRBV10-3	.	CVISAETSGTYTQHF	TGTGTCATCAGTGCTGAGACTAGCGGGACCTATACGCAGCATTTT
TRBJ2-5	.	TRBV2	.	CASSTRGETQYF	TGTGCCAGCAGTACAAGGGGGGAGACCCAGTACTTC
TRBJ2-5	many	TRBV10-3	.	CAISEGKETQYF	TGTGCCATCAGTGAGGGGAAAGAGACCCAGTACTTC
TRBJ1-5	many	TRBV29-1	.	CSVGAGGGQPQHF	TGCAGCGTTGGAGCTGGGGGCGGTCAGCCCCAGCATTTT
TRBJ2-7	.	TRBV4-1	TRBD2	CASSQGNAQAGGPGEQYF	TGCGCCAGCAGCCAAGGGAACGCCCAAGCGGGAGGGCCAGGAGAACAGTACTTC
TRBJ2-7	.	TRBV28	TRBD1	CASSPGQGGSDEQYF	TGTGCCAGCAGTCCGGGACAGGGAGGGTCGGACGAGCAGTACTTC
TRBJ2-2	.	TRBV12-3/TRBV12-4	.	CVSSYRNTGELFF	TGTGTCAGCAGCTACAGGAACACCGGGGAGTTGTTTTTT
TRBJ2-1	.	TRBV6-5	.	CASSPTGNNEHLF	TGTGCCAGTAGCCCAACAGGGAACAATGAGCATCTCTTC
TRBJ2-3	many	TRBV2	TRBD2	CASSEQGGSNPDTQYF	TGTGCCAGCAGTGAACAAGGCGGGAGTAATCCAGATACGCAGTATTTT
TRBJ2-3	many	TRBV7-8	.	CASSPSVEGASADTQYF	TGTGCCAGCAGCCCCTCGGTAGAGGGGGCTAGCGCAGATACGCAGTATTTT
TRBJ2-1	many	TRBV7-8	TRBD2	CASSLVALAGVYDEQFF	TGTGCCAGCAGCTTAGTGGCCCTAGCGGGGGTTTACGATGAGCAGTTCTTC